One sample yielded the 16 T cell receptor beta chains listed below, sequenced in a study of T-cell memory formation after mild COVID-19. TCRdb recomputed calls from the 5' RACE reads with MiXCR, one row per CDR3 protein. The repertoire holds just under 550,000 distinct CDR3 sequences, with around 20% as singletons. The sequenced sample was PBMCs or a T cell subset sorted from them (not recorded which). These receptors all come from an adult woman who had mild COVID-19 (a few samples of this study predate the infection). Cell type and time point are not known.

The gene calls are TRBV12-3 or TRBV12-4 and TRBJ1-2, with D uncertain. The CDR3 loop spans 12 amino acids. Trimming stripped 5 bases from V and 4 bases from J, with 8 bases between. This CDR3 is CASSPDAYGYTF. In DNA form, the CDR3 reads TGTGCCAGCAGTCCGGACGCCTATGGCTACACCTTC.

This clonotype was observed a handful of times. The chain couples TRBV20-1 to TRBJ2-7; 8 nucleotides line up with TRBD2. The length of the CDR3 is 14 residues. Per germline, CDR1 DFQATT and CDR2 SNEGSKA (reference sequence). After removal of 5 bases from V and 3 bases from J, the junction contained 9 bases not matched to a gene. The CDR3 nucleotides read TGCAGTGCTCGACCCCGTAGCGGGGACTACGAGCAGTACTTC. It yields the protein CSARPRSGDYEQYF.

In nucleotides, the CDR3 is TGTGCCAGCAGGACAGGACTAGCGGGGGGGACCTACGAGCAGTACTTC. Protein: CASRTGLAGGTYEQYF. The chain employs TRBV5-5 and TRBJ2-7, with 15 bases that match TRBD2. This CDR3 has 16 amino acids. V lost 5 bases to trimming and J lost 2 bases; unmatched junction nucleotides: 5. CDR1 and CDR2 (germline): SGHKS, YYEKEE (reference sequence).

This clonotype was recorded many times. The genes are TRBV7-8 and TRBJ2-3, with TRBD1 as a possible D gene (6 bases). The CDR3 length is 18 residues. The V gene lost 5 bases and the J gene lost 0 bases, with 21 bases spanning the gap. Germline loops: CDR1 SGHVS, CDR2 FQNEAQ. CDR3 DNA sequence: TGTGCCAGCAGCCCTAGTTGGGACACATCTCCTAGCACAGATACGCAGTATTTT. This translates into CASSPSWDTSPSTDTQYF.

This chain joins TRBV7-9 and TRBJ2-3; 8 bases fit TRBD2. Per the germline V gene, CDR1 is SEHNR and CDR2 is FQNEAQ (reference sequence). The CDR3 spans 16 residues. V was clipped by 8 bases and J by 0 bases; unmatched bases: 10. CDR3 coding DNA: TGTGCCAGCTTCCAGCGGGGGCCTATTAGCACAGATACGCAGTATTTT. Encoded protein: CASFQRGPISTDTQYF.

This clonotype appeared a few times. This chain uses TRBV7-3 with TRBJ2-1; D tentatively reads TRBD1 or TRBD2 (6 bases each). Germline V gene lookup returns CDR1 SGHTA and CDR2 FQGTGA. The CDR3 has 16 residues. V shed 5 bases and J shed 2 bases, with 16 bases lying between them. The CDR3 coding sequence is TGTGCCAGCAGCCGTTCAGACGGGGGCCCCTACAATGAGCAGTTCTTC. It yields the protein CASSRSDGGPYNEQFF.

The CDR3 DNA reads TGTGCCAGCAGTTCCCGTGCCAACTACGAGCAGTACTTC. It translates to CASSSRANYEQYF. The chain couples TRBV27 to TRBJ2-7, with unresolved D. In germline, CDR1 is MNHEY, CDR2 SMNVEV (reference sequence). This CDR3 has 13 residues. The germline V and J ends were trimmed by 4 bases and 3 bases, with 10 bases remaining between them.

This clonotype was counted a few times. The genes are TRBV25-1 and TRBJ2-2, with D possibly TRBD2 on 5 matching bases. The CDR3 consists of 14 residues. Germline loops: CDR1 MGHDK, CDR2 SYGVNS. V dropped 5 bases and J dropped 5 bases, with 12 bases sitting between them. CDR3 coding DNA: TGTGCCAGCAGTCCTCGGACGGGGACCGGGGAGCTGTTTTTT. It yields the protein CASSPRTGTGELFF.

This rearrangement joins TRBV6-5 to TRBJ1-2, with D unresolved. V was pared by 7 bases and J by 11 bases, with 26 bases between. CDR1 is MNHEY and CDR2 is SVGAGI in the germline V gene. This CDR3 region has 15 residues. This CDR3 reads CASTSVAGRLWGYTF. In DNA form, the CDR3 reads TGTGCCAGCACCTCCGTCGCCGGACGGCTGTGGGGTTACACCTTC.

The table lists this clonotype with many counts. DNA for the CDR3: TGCGCCAGCAGCTTATCTACCGTCGGGACTAGCGGGACTTACGAGCAGTACTTC. This translates into CASSLSTVGTSGTYEQYF. The rearrangement joins TRBV5-1 to TRBJ2-7; 13 nucleotides agree with TRBD2. The trim removed 2 bases at V and 4 bases at J, leaving 12 bases unmatched. The germline V gene has CDR1 SGHRS and CDR2 YFSETQ. The CDR3 runs 18 residues.

V usage is TRBV12-3 or TRBV12-4 and J usage is TRBJ2-3, with TRBD1 identical over 9 bases. The J segment lost 0 bases and the V segment lost 6 bases, leaving 7 bases of the junction unmatched. The CDR3 has 16 amino acids. The CDR3 DNA follows: TGTGCCAGCAGCCTTGGGACAGGGACTAGCACAGATACGCAGTATTTT. Translated, it gives CASSLGTGTSTDTQYF.

The table lists this clonotype with a few counts. The chain combines TRBV18 with TRBJ1-1; 9 bases are a match to TRBD1. CDR1 is KGHSH, CDR2 LQKENI, per germline. V lost 5 bases, J lost 3 bases, and 13 bases stayed unmatched. This CDR3 region has 17 residues. The CDR3 nucleotides read TGTGCCAGCTCAACACGGCGTGACAGGGGGTCGGACACTGAAGCTTTCTTT. It yields the protein CASSTRRDRGSDTEAFF.

V usage is TRBV7-2 and J usage is TRBJ2-5, with 9 bases that match TRBD1. Germline-derived CDR1 and CDR2 are SGHTA and FQGNSA. The CDR3 is 15 residues long. Losses at the gene ends were 1 base for V and 5 bases for J; bases not matched to a gene: 5. The CDR3 bases are TGTGCCAGCAGCTTAGAGAGTGGACAGGGGGAGACCCAGTACTTC. Its protein product is CASSLESGQGETQYF.

This clonotype was observed a few times. The rearrangement uses TRBV5-1 and TRBJ2-7; 9 bases align to TRBD2. Germline V gene sequence: CDR1 SGHRS, CDR2 YFSETQ. The CDR3 runs to 15 residues. V gave up 4 bases and J gave up 7 bases; unmatched junction bases: 12. CDR3 nucleotide sequence: TGCGCCAGCAGCCTCCACTCTAGCGGGGCGGGAGAGCAGTACTTC. It yields the protein CASSLHSSGAGEQYF. The full variable domain, completed using reference TRBV5-1 and TRBJ2-7, is KAGVTQTPRYLIKTRGQQVTLSCSPISGHRSVSWYQQTPGQGLQFLFEYFSETQRNKGNFPGRFSGRQFSNSRSEMNVSTLELGDSALYLCASSLHSSGAGEQYFGPGTRLTVT.

The rearrangement links TRBV6-2 or TRBV6-3 to TRBJ1-5; D not resolved. V shed 5 bases and J shed 6 bases, with 11 bases lying between them. Germline lookup yields CDR1 MNHEY and CDR2 SVGEGT. The length of the CDR3 is 13 residues. As DNA, the CDR3 is TGTGCCAGCAGTAACCGAGAAGGTCAGCCCCAGCATTTT. It translates to CASSNREGQPQHF.

This clonotype was observed a handful of times. The gene calls are TRBV5-1 and TRBJ2-5; D could derive from TRBD1 or TRBD2 (5 bases each). The CDR3 contains 14 residues. From germline, CDR1 is SGHRS and CDR2 YFSETQ. V was cut by 2 bases and J by 4 bases, with 12 bases left in between. CDR3 in DNA: TGCGCCAGCAGCTTAGAGGGGTTCGGAGAGACCCAGTACTTC. Translated: CASSLEGFGETQYF.